The 5 T cell receptor beta chains below all came from one sample that was sequenced in a study of cytomegalovirus exposure and HLA in healthy donors. Using immunoSEQ multiplex PCR, the repertoire was profiled, and TCRdb retains in-frame clones only, with some absent. Of 110,000 to 150,000 clones listed, about 94% are singletons. Source material: PBMCs. All receptors derive from a man aged 18 to 29 in good health and CMV-seropositive.

The CDR3, as DNA: TGTGCCAGCAGCTTAGACTCTAGCAGTTTCGCAGATACGCAGTATTTT. As protein: CASSLDSSSFADTQYF. The rearrangement links TRBV7-2 to TRBJ2-3; D might be TRBD2 (5 bases). Germline V CDR1 and CDR2: SGHTA, FQGNSA. Trimming took 1 base from V and 4 from J, leaving 15 bases between them. This CDR3 spans 16 amino acids.

The DNA for the CDR3 is TGTGCCAGCAGTTTATCCGGGACAGGGGGTTTGTTAGATGGCTACACCTTC. It codes for CASSLSGTGGLLDGYTF. The chain combines TRBV28 with TRBJ1-2; 11 nucleotides align to TRBD1. The CDR3 is 17 residues long. CDR1 is MDHEN, CDR2 SYDVKM, per germline. V lost 1 base, J lost 6 bases, and 10 bases stayed unmatched.

DNA of the CDR3: TGCGCCAGCAGCCCGGACAGGGGTATATGGACTGAAGCTTTCTTT. Translated, it gives CASSPDRGIWTEAFF. V gene TRBV5-1 combines with J gene TRBJ1-1; 9 bases agree with TRBD1. Germline V lookup: CDR1 SGHRS, CDR2 YFSETQ. With 4 bases clipped from V and 5 bases from J, the junction kept 9 bases outside the gene matches. This CDR3 comprises 15 residues.

This chain uses TRBV28 with TRBJ2-7; TRBD2 matches at 8 bases. V shed 4 bases, J shed 7 bases, and the junction held 12 bases outside the gene matches. CDR1 and CDR2 from the germline V gene are MDHEN and SYDVKM. The CDR3 totals 15 residues. The CDR3 here is CASSSPAGVGSEQYF. CDR3 sequence (DNA): TGTGCCAGCAGTTCGCCAGCGGGAGTGGGATCGGAGCAGTACTTC.

This rearrangement joins TRBV5-1 to TRBJ1-4, with TRBD1 identical over 10 bases. The CDR3 spans 14 residues. Per germline, CDR1 SGHRS and CDR2 YFSETQ. The V gene end was trimmed by 3 bases and the J gene end by 8 bases; junction bases not matched to a gene: 4. CDR3 residues: CASSSGTGAEKLFF. CDR3 DNA: TGCGCCAGCAGCTCCGGGACAGGGGCGGAAAAACTGTTTTTT.